Each of the 28 T cell receptor beta chains below was sequenced from the same sample in a study of blood T cell repertoires in COVID-19. The data were produced by immunoSEQ multiplex PCR, yet TCRdb's version contains in-frame clones alone and is incomplete. This table holds 130,000 to 150,000 clones, 80% to 85% found once. The sequencing sample was made of peripheral blood. The receptors were gathered from a human donor in a cohort sampled during active COVID-19.

The chain combines TRBV7-9 with TRBJ2-1; the match to TRBD2 covers 7 bases. The CDR3 is 15 residues long. V dropped 5 bases and J dropped 4; count of bases not matched to a gene: 8. Looked up from germline, CDR1 is SEHNR and CDR2 is FQNEAQ (reference sequence). In DNA form, the CDR3 reads TGTGCCAGCAGCCCGAAGGGCGGGGGTTACAATGAGCAGTTCTTC. Protein: CASSPKGGGYNEQFF.

This clone came up once. The gene calls are TRBV28 and TRBJ1-5, with 10 bases that match TRBD1. V trimming: 6 bases; J trimming: 3 bases; junction bases outside the gene matches: 5. The CDR3 is 15 residues long. Looked up from germline, CDR1 is MDHEN and CDR2 is SYDVKM. DNA for the CDR3: TGTGCCAGCAGATGGGACAGGGGTTACAATCAGCCCCAGCATTTT. Its translation: CASRWDRGYNQPQHF.

This sequence joins TRBV13 and TRBJ2-5; D is possibly TRBD2 (6 bases). The CDR3 is 16 residues long. Germline assignment: CDR1 PRHDT and CDR2 FYEKMQ (reference sequence). V gave up 5 bases and J gave up 4 bases, with 20 bases separating them. The CDR3 nucleotides read TGTGCCAGCAGCACCCTCGGGCGGCGGGGAGGAGAGACCCAGTACTTC. It yields the protein CASSTLGRRGGETQYF.

There are a few counts of this clone. The chain recombines TRBV6-5 with TRBJ2-3, with D tentatively TRBD2 (5 bases). The CDR3 loop spans 14 amino acids. Germline assignment: CDR1 MNHEY and CDR2 SVGAGI. Trimming removed 7 bases from V and 2 bases from J, with 13 bases in between. As DNA, the CDR3 is TGTGCCAGCATGAGCGGTGGAACCACAGATACGCAGTATTTT. Protein product: CASMSGGTTDTQYF.

The chain couples TRBV3-1 (or the pseudogene TRBV3-2) to TRBJ1-6; tentatively, D is TRBD1 (5 bases). Germline V gene lookup returns CDR1 LGHDT and CDR2 YNNKEL (reference sequence). The germline V and J ends were trimmed by 4 bases and 5 bases, with 18 bases remaining between them. The CDR3 runs to 17 residues. CDR3 bases: TGTGCCAGCAGCCTAGGGACTACGGGTTATCATAATTCACCCCTCCACTTT. Translation gives CASSLGTTGYHNSPLHF.

V usage is TRBV3-1 (or the pseudogene TRBV3-2) and J usage is TRBJ2-7, with 7 bases matching TRBD2. This CDR3 region has 12 residues. The junction had 0 bases not matched to a gene; V was cut back by 4 bases and J by 3 bases. Germline values: CDR1 LGHDT, CDR2 YNNKEL (reference sequence). For the CDR3, the DNA is TGTGCCAGCAGCCGGGGGGGCTACGAGCAGTACTTC. Amino acids: CASSRGGYEQYF.

V and J are TRBV7-2 and TRBJ1-4; 9 bases match TRBD1. This CDR3 spans 18 amino acids. Germline V gene lookup returns CDR1 SGHTA and CDR2 FQGNSA. V gave up 4 bases and J gave up 7 bases; unmatched junction bases: 16. CDR3 amino acids: CASSSNPAYRGRGEKLFF. The CDR3 bases are TGTGCCAGCAGCTCCAACCCCGCCTACAGGGGGCGCGGTGAAAAACTGTTTTTT.

The rearrangement links TRBV5-8 to TRBJ1-3; D gene ambiguous. The CDR3 is 14 amino acids. The V and J ends lost 4 bases and 4 bases respectively, with 12 bases between them. Germline CDR1 and CDR2: SGHTS and YDEGEE. The CDR3 nucleotides are TGTGCCAGCAGCGTGGAGCCTGTAGGAAACACCATATATTTT. Its translation: CASSVEPVGNTIYF.

This clone has only one observation. The rearrangement links TRBV24-1 to TRBJ1-5; the match to TRBD1 covers 7 bases. Germline CDR1 KGHDR, CDR2 SFDVKD. The J segment lost 3 bases and the V segment lost 5 bases, leaving 6 bases of the junction unmatched. The CDR3 totals 15 residues. The chain's CDR3 is CATSASQGVNQPQHF. As DNA, the CDR3 is TGTGCCACCAGTGCGTCCCAGGGGGTCAATCAGCCCCAGCATTTT.

This clone has just one count. The V call is TRBV5-1, the J call TRBJ1-1; 7 bases are a match to TRBD1. Trimming removed 4 bases from V and 0 bases from J; junction bases left unmatched: 6. The CDR3 contains 15 residues. Germline V gives CDR1 SGHRS, CDR2 YFSETQ. Here the CDR3 reads CASSQAGQVNTEAFF. The CDR3 DNA reads TGCGCCAGCAGCCAGGCTGGACAGGTGAACACTGAAGCTTTCTTT. Supplemented by reference TRBV5-1 and TRBJ1-1, the full variable domain reads KAGVTQTPRYLIKTRGQQVTLSCSPISGHRSVSWYQQTPGQGLQFLFEYFSETQRNKGNFPGRFSGRQFSNSRSEMNVSTLELGDSALYLCASSQAGQVNTEAFFGQGTRLTVV.

The chain is built from TRBV7-9 and TRBJ2-7, with TRBD2 matching over 9 bases. CDR1 is SEHNR, CDR2 FQNEAQ, per germline (reference sequence). The CDR3 contains 15 residues. Germline trimming cut 5 bases from V and 7 bases from J; bases unmatched to any gene: 12. CDR3 sequence reads: CASSPSGLARGEQYF. CDR3 DNA: TGTGCCAGCAGCCCTAGCGGACTAGCGCGGGGAGAGCAGTACTTC.

The chain uses TRBV18 and TRBJ2-1; perhaps TRBD2 as D (7 bases). This CDR3 contains 13 residues. Trimming took off 1 base at V and 9 bases at J, with 10 bases between the two ends. The germline V gene has CDR1 KGHSH and CDR2 LQKENI. CDR3 coding DNA: TGTGCCAGCTCACCACAGGGGGAGGGTGAGCAGTTCTTC. Its protein is CASSPQGEGEQFF.

The chain is built from TRBV5-1 and TRBJ1-6, with D possibly TRBD1 on 5 matching bases. There are 16 residues in the CDR3. Per the germline V gene, CDR1 is SGHRS and CDR2 is YFSETQ. The ends were cut back, 2 bases at V and 4 bases at J, with 13 bases in the middle. CDR3 sequence (DNA): TGCGCCAGCAGCTTAAGCCGGGACTTTTATAATTCACCCCTCCACTTT. Translated: CASSLSRDFYNSPLHF.

This clone was seen a handful of times. The V call is TRBV25-1, the J call TRBJ2-7; TRBD1 agrees at 8 bases. This CDR3 contains 14 residues. Germline CDR1 reads MGHDK; CDR2 reads SYGVNS. Trimming cost V 10 bases and J 6 bases; bases outside gene matches: 14. The CDR3 loop is CATLPQGAVPEQYF. CDR3 DNA sequence: TGTGCCACCCTCCCCCAGGGGGCGGTCCCCGAGCAGTACTTC.

V gene TRBV6-6 combines with J gene TRBJ1-1; D gene unclear. Trimming cost V 6 bases and J 3 bases, with 11 bases left between them. From germline, CDR1 is MNHNY and CDR2 SVGAGI (reference sequence). The CDR3 has 13 amino acids. The CDR3 DNA reads as TGTGCCAGCAGCCCCTCGGTTTACACTGAAGCTTTCTTT. Translated, it gives CASSPSVYTEAFF.

This clone was counted a few times. Other nucleotide sequences from this sample produce the same CDR3. The chain is built from TRBV18 and TRBJ1-2, with TRBD1 as a possible D gene (5 bases). V was shortened by 5 bases and J by 6 bases, with 7 bases between the two germline ends. The CDR3 runs 11 residues. Germline V gene sequence: CDR1 KGHSH, CDR2 LQKENI. CDR3 nucleotides: TGTGCCAGCTCAACAGGTGATGGCTACACCTTC. It encodes CASSTGDGYTF. The full variable domain, completed using reference TRBV18 and TRBJ1-2, is NAGVMQNPRHLVRRRGQEARLRCSPMKGHSHVYWYRQLPEEGLKFMVYLQKENIIDESGMPKERFSAEFPKEGPSILRIQQVVRGDSAAYFCASSTGDGYTFGSGTRLTVV.

This rearrangement joins TRBV5-1 to TRBJ2-1; 10 nucleotides align to TRBD1. V dropped 3 bases and J dropped 0; count of bases not matched to a gene: 0. The CDR3 has 15 residues. Germline CDR1 SGHRS, CDR2 YFSETQ. Here the CDR3 reads CASSWTGGSYNEQFF. CDR3 DNA sequence: TGCGCCAGCAGCTGGACAGGGGGCTCCTACAATGAGCAGTTCTTC. Drawing the rest from reference TRBV5-1 and TRBJ2-1, the complete variable domain is KAGVTQTPRYLIKTRGQQVTLSCSPISGHRSVSWYQQTPGQGLQFLFEYFSETQRNKGNFPGRFSGRQFSNSRSEMNVSTLELGDSALYLCASSWTGGSYNEQFFGPGTRLTVL.

This clone was picked up a small number of times. This chain connects TRBV6-5 to TRBJ1-1, with D possibly TRBD1 on 6 matching bases. Germline CDR1 and CDR2: MNHEY and SVGAGI. Deletions cut 6 bases from V and 1 base from J, with 15 bases between. The CDR3 extends over 15 amino acids. CDR3 DNA: TGTGCCAGCAGCCGCACTTGGACAGCGAACACTGAAGCTTTCTTT. It is translated as CASSRTWTANTEAFF.

The DNA for the CDR3 is TGTGCCAGCACTCCGGAGGGCAGCCTTTCCTACGAGCAGTACTTC. Translated, it gives CASTPEGSLSYEQYF. The chain carries TRBV2 and TRBJ2-7; TRBD2 is a possible D gene (6 bases). The CDR3 consists of 15 residues. Looked up from germline, CDR1 is SNHLY and CDR2 is FYNNEI. V was cut by 7 bases and J by 1 base, with 17 bases left in between.

The J gene is TRBJ1-5, the V gene TRBV29-1; D is uncertain. CDR1 is SQVTM, CDR2 ANQGSEA, per germline. The CDR3 spans 13 residues. Deletions cut 0 bases from V and 7 bases from J, with 10 bases between. Written as DNA, the CDR3 is TGCAGCGTTGAAGAGTTAGCGGGGCAGCCCCAGCATTTT. Encoded protein: CSVEELAGQPQHF.

The V gene is TRBV2, the J gene TRBJ2-1, with a weak D call TRBD1 (6 bases). The CDR3 runs 13 residues. The V gene's germline CDR1 is SNHLY and CDR2 FYNNEI. V lost 7 bases and J 2 bases, leaving 9 bases between the germline ends. Here the CDR3 DNA reads TGTGCCAGCAACAGGGACACCTACAATGAGCAGTTCTTC. Its protein is CASNRDTYNEQFF.

This clone was found a few times. The rearrangement joins TRBV7-2 to TRBJ1-5, with D tentatively TRBD1 (6 bases). The length of the CDR3 is 14 residues. Germline CDR1 is SGHTA and CDR2 is FQGNSA. Between the trimmed V and J ends, which lost 5 bases and 3 bases, there was a span of 11 bases. CDR3 sequence reads: CASSPDRTNQPQHF. In DNA form, the CDR3 reads TGTGCCAGCAGCCCCGACAGGACCAATCAGCCCCAGCATTTT.

The chain employs TRBV7-2 and TRBJ1-2; D is perhaps TRBD1 (5 bases). The CDR3 contains 14 residues. V lost 6 bases and J 5 bases, leaving 16 bases between the germline ends. Germline V gives CDR1 SGHTA, CDR2 FQGNSA. Written as DNA, the CDR3 is TGTGCCAGCAGGCCAGGTGGGGGGTTTTATGGCTACACCTTC. Protein sequence: CASRPGGGFYGYTF.

The chain combines TRBV11-2 with TRBJ2-2; 9 bases map to TRBD1. Germline loops: CDR1 SGHAT, CDR2 FQNNGV. The CDR3 runs 18 residues. V was clipped by 3 bases and J by 6 bases; unmatched bases: 14. The CDR3 reads CASSFSPSDRGRAGELFF. For the CDR3, the DNA is TGTGCCAGCAGCTTTTCTCCCTCGGACAGGGGCAGGGCCGGGGAGCTGTTTTTT.

This sequence joins TRBV6-1 and TRBJ1-2; 7 bases are a match to TRBD1. Per the germline V gene, CDR1 is MNHNS and CDR2 is SASEGT. J gave up 3 bases and V 2 bases, and 15 bases lay outside the gene matches. The CDR3 is made up of 18 amino acids. The CDR3 nucleotides read TGTGCCAGCAGTGAACCCTACCGACAGGGCAATGGAGACTATGGCTACACCTTC. Protein: CASSEPYRQGNGDYGYTF.

This clone showed up just a few times. The J gene is TRBJ1-5, the V gene TRBV21-1; TRBD1, the table's D call, lacks a check against the DNA. TRBV21-1 is an annotated pseudogene. CDR3 length: 16 amino acids. The CDR3 reads CASSKAPGQANQPQHF. The CDR3 DNA reads as TGTGCCAGCAGCAAAGCGCCGGGACAGGCTAATCAGCCCCAGCATTTT.

DNA of the CDR3: TGCGCCAGCAGCTTGGGAGGCGGGGGGGCCTACAATGAGCAGTTCTTC. Translating gives CASSLGGGGAYNEQFF. This chain links TRBV5-1 with TRBJ2-1; the match to TRBD2 covers 9 bases. The CDR3 has 16 amino acids. The V segment lost 0 bases and the J segment 2 bases; nucleotides outside the gene matches: 3. Germline-derived CDR1 and CDR2 are SGHRS and YFSETQ. The complete variable domain, with remaining parts taken from reference TRBV5-1 and TRBJ2-1, reads KAGVTQTPRYLIKTRGQQVTLSCSPISGHRSVSWYQQTPGQGLQFLFEYFSETQRNKGNFPGRFSGRQFSNSRSEMNVSTLELGDSALYLCASSLGGGGAYNEQFFGPGTRLTVL.

The rearrangement links TRBV5-1 to TRBJ2-3, with TRBD2 identical over 9 bases. V dropped 4 bases and J dropped 4; count of bases not matched to a gene: 10. CDR3 length: 16 amino acids. Per the germline V gene, CDR1 is SGHRS and CDR2 is YFSETQ. CDR3 DNA sequence: TGCGCCAGCAGCCTCGCCAGCGGGGGGCCGTCAGATACGCAGTATTTT. Residues: CASSLASGGPSDTQYF.